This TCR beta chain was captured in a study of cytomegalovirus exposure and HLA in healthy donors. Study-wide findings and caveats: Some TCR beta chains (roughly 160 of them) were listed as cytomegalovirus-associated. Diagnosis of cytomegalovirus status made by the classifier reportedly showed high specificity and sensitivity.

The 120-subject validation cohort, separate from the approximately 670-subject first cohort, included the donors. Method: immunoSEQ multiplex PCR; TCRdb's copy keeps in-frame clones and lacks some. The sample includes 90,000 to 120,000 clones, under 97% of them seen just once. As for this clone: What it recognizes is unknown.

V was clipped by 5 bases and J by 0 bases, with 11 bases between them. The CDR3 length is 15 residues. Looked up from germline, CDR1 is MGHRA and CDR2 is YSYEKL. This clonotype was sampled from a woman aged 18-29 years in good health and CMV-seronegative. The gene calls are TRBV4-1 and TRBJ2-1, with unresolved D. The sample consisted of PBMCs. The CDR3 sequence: CASSLALVSYNEQFF. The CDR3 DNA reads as TGCGCCAGCAGCTTAGCCCTAGTCTCCTACAATGAGCAGTTCTTC.